Listed below are T cell receptor beta chains from one sample, sequenced in a study of technical replicates of blood from a handful of donors. This table comes from immunoSEQ multiplex PCR, and its TCRdb copy is limited to in-frame clones, with some not included. Found here are fewer than 20,000 clones, over 75% of them singletons; the top ten hold roughly 12%. Sequences were obtained from PBMCs. Receptors originate from a human donor in good health. The CDR3 runs from the conserved cysteine through the conserved F or W. D genes are given only for firm matches. A row's size may be missing; if present it is once, few, many or a size class.

d_call	clone_size	v_call	j_call	cdr3_aa	cdr3_nt
TRBD2	.	TRBV10-3	TRBJ2-2	CAIFPAGEGTGELFF	TGTGCCATTTTCCCAGCGGGAGAGGGCACCGGGGAGCTGTTTTTT
.	.	TRBV7-9	TRBJ2-7	CASSDKSGADEQYF	TGTGCCAGCAGCGATAAGTCAGGGGCGGACGAGCAGTACTTC
.	.	TRBV7-9	TRBJ2-7	CASSFGSNNYEQYF	TGTGCCAGCAGCTTCGGGTCGAATAACTACGAGCAGTACTTC
TRBD1	.	TRBV19	TRBJ2-2	CASKTGQGRFEELFF	TGTGCCAGTAAAACGGGACAGGGGCGCTTCGAGGAGCTGTTTTTT
TRBD2	.	TRBV4-1	TRBJ2-1	CASSQAGRLAGNEQFF	TGCGCCAGCAGCCAAGCTGGGCGACTAGCGGGCAATGAGCAGTTCTTC
TRBD2	.	TRBV7-8	TRBJ2-7	CASSTRTRKNEQYF	TGTGCCAGCAGCACCCGGACTAGGAAAAACGAGCAGTACTTC
TRBD2	.	TRBV28	TRBJ2-7	CASGPSTSGIHEQYF	TGTGCCAGCGGACCTTCGACTAGCGGGATCCACGAGCAGTACTTC
.	.	TRBV19	TRBJ2-2	CASSMRWDGGSPTGELFF	TGTGCCAGTAGTATGCGGTGGGATGGCGGGTCTCCCACCGGGGAGCTGTTTTTT
TRBD2	once	TRBV30	TRBJ2-7	CAWNMGLDSYEQYF	TGTGCCTGGAATATGGGACTAGACTCCTACGAGCAGTACTTC
.	.	TRBV28	TRBJ2-3	CASSSVTDTQYF	TGTGCCAGCTCCTCAGTCACAGATACGCAGTATTTT
TRBD2	.	TRBV19	TRBJ2-1	CASSIEGLAGIGDYNEQFF	TGTGCCAGTAGTATAGAGGGACTAGCGGGAATTGGGGACTACAATGAGCAGTTCTTC
.	.	TRBV5-1	TRBJ1-2	CASSLGTGDDYGYTF	TGCGCCAGCAGCTTGGGAACGGGGGATGACTATGGCTACACCTTC
.	.	TRBV19	TRBJ2-3	CASSPRQGLGTDTQYF	TGTGCCAGTAGTCCTCGGCAGGGGCTAGGCACAGATACGCAGTATTTT
.	.	TRBV6-7	TRBJ1-2	CASSLAGVVYGYTF	TGTGCCAGCAGTTTAGCGGGGGTTGTCTATGGCTACACCTTC
.	few	TRBV5-8	TRBJ2-1	CASSPTGSVANEQFF	TGTGCCAGCAGCCCAACAGGGAGTGTGGCCAATGAGCAGTTCTTC
.	few	TRBV4-2	TRBJ1-2	CASSQGAWDTYGYTF	TGTGCCAGCAGCCAAGGGGCGTGGGACACCTATGGCTACACCTTC
.	.	TRBV5-8	TRBJ2-2	CASSLARVAGELFF	TGTGCCAGCAGCTTGGCCAGGGTGGCCGGGGAGCTGTTTTTT
.	.	TRBV19	TRBJ2-5	CASSISGDQTQYF	TGTGCCAGTAGTATATCGGGGGACCAGACCCAGTACTTC
.	.	TRBV29-1	TRBJ2-1	CSVERLATYNEQFF	TGCAGCGTTGAACGTCTAGCGACTTACAATGAGCAGTTCTTC
TRBD2	.	TRBV5-1	TRBJ2-2	CASSPRTGREAGELFF	TGCGCCAGCAGCCCCAGGACTGGGAGGGAAGCCGGGGAGCTGTTTTTT
TRBD1	.	TRBV11-2	TRBJ2-5	CASSQRTGTGGAETQYF	TGTGCCAGCAGCCAAAGGACCGGGACAGGGGGCGCGGAGACCCAGTACTTC
TRBD1	.	TRBV19	TRBJ1-1	CASSTRNRGPAEAFF	TGTGCCAGTAGTACCCGAAACAGGGGGCCCGCTGAAGCTTTCTTT
.	.	TRBV6-1	TRBJ1-5	CASSYGQNNQPQHF	TGTGCCAGCAGTTATGGACAGAACAATCAGCCCCAGCATTTT